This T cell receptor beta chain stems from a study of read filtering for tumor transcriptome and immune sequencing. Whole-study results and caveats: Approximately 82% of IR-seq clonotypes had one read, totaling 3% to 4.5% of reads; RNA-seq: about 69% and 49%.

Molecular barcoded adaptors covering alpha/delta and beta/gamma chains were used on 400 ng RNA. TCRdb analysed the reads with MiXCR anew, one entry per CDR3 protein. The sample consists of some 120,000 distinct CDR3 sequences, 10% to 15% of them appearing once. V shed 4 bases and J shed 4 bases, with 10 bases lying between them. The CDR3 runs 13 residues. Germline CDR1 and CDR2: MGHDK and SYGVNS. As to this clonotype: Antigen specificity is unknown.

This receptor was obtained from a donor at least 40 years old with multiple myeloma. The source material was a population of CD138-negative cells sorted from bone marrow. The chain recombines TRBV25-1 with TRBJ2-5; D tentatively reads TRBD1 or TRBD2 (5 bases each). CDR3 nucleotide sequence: TGTGCCAGCAGTGCTCGGGGCAGAGAGACCCAGTACTTC. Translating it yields CASSARGRETQYF.